The T cell receptor beta chain described here comes from a study of blood T cell repertoires in COVID-19. The data were produced by immunoSEQ multiplex PCR, yet TCRdb's version contains in-frame clones alone and is incomplete. The sample lists about 200,000 clones, roughly 80% occurring once. This CDR3 is 13 amino acids long. Trimming cost V 6 bases and J 12 bases; bases outside gene matches: 8. Germline CDR1 and CDR2: SNHLY and FYNNEI. Only a few counts were recorded for this clone. The sequence was collected from a man aged 35 to 55 who had recovered from COVID-19. The sequenced sample consisted of PBMCs or T cells enriched from blood (not recorded which). V and J are TRBV2 and TRBJ1-4; 9 bases are shared with TRBD1. The CDR3 coding sequence is TGTGCCAGCAGCTCGGGACAGGGCTTGGAACTGTTTTTT. This sequence encodes CASSSGQGLELFF.